What follows describes a single TCR beta chain. This clonotype was picked up many times. It has no known antigen specificity. Base qualities were left out, and no much larger clone turns up one base away. The CDR3 measures 16 amino acids from cysteine to phenylalanine. Only the CDR3 region is kept as DNA, spanning 48 bases read in frame from base 1. CDR1 is given as SGHAT and CDR2 as FQNNGV, both from the germline V gene. V has 1 base trimmed and J has 3 bases trimmed; junction bases matching no gene number 3. The source of the sample is a study of T cells in Graves' hyperthyroidism and ophthalmopathy (dated by TCRdb to between 2017 and 2020). For the study in its entirety: Peripheral blood samples were taken at the time of initial diagnosis, prior to any treatment. To identify distinguishing TCR V-J signatures, a discovery cohort of around 100 patients was used, comprising 43 with Graves' ophthalmopathy and 55 to 65 with stable Graves' hyperthyroidism. Whether ophthalmopathy could be predicted prospectively was tested in an independent validation cohort made up of some 20 hyperthyroidism patients plus 17 patients who later progressed to ophthalmopathy. The roughly 100 discovery patients were randomly split 7:3 into training and test sets. In six Graves' hyperthyroidism patients, the study also compared T-cell repertoires from thyroid tissue with T-cell repertoires from blood. Once sampling was done, hyperthyroidism patients were given methimazole at a starting dose of 30 mg daily, whereas ophthalmopathy patients were given high-dose intravenous methylprednisolone. The paper describes TCR Vbeta CDR3 sequencing of about 140 peripheral blood samples, made up of some 40 ophthalmopathy patients, roughly 75 hyperthyroidism patients and around 17 progressor patients.

Stable Graves' hyperthyroidism was defined as the absence of progression to ophthalmopathy over 18 months of follow-up. Hyperthyroidism patients were newly diagnosed, with disease duration under 2 months, and aged 18 to 65 years. Patients with uncontrolled infections, other autoimmune diseases, pregnancy or lactation were excluded. Diagnoses were established on the basis of clinical symptoms, serum thyroxine and TRAb, thyroid ultrasound, and orbital computed tomography. PBMCs were isolated from 8 to 10 ml of fresh peripheral blood by Ficoll-Paque density gradient centrifugation. Trizol reagent was used to extract total RNA, and RNA quality was then checked on an Agilent 2100 Bioanalyzer. Summary of the overall study and its limitations: Most expanded thyroid clonotypes (frequency above 0.001) were also found in blood, which suggests that blood repertoires may mirror thyroid immune responses. Ophthalmopathy was separated from stable hyperthyroidism by a 13 V-J signature model, with approximately 85% sensitivity and just over 81% specificity obtained in cross-validation and 80%/75% obtained in testing. Sample size was not statistically predetermined, and investigators were not blinded to group allocation. In validation, progression to ophthalmopathy was predicted by the model with 65% to 71% sensitivity and roughly 76% specificity, a median of roughly 6.4 months before onset.

TCR beta CDR3 regions were amplified from RNA transcripts. For the first round of RT-PCR on the TCR CDR3, the HTBI primer set was used together with the Qiagen OneStep RT-PCR kit. Libraries were constructed in a second round of multiplex PCR, after which size selection and purification were performed. Libraries were sequenced paired-end with 100 bp reads on an Illumina HiSeq2000. The source study handled its data this way. SOAPnuke was used to process the raw data, with reads discarded if the reads contained adapters or uncalled bases, had a mean Phred below 15, or lacked an exact constant-primer or identifier match. COPE v1.2.5 was used to merge high-quality paired reads, and clonotypes were defined as unique nucleotide sequences. MiTCR v1.1 was used to align clonotypes to the IMGT TRBV, TRBD and TRBJ reference segments. The analysis was restricted to V-J combinations with a frequency above 0.0001, which together covered approximately 99% of the repertoires. The TCS score was defined as the ratio of F50 (clonal expansion) to E x V (chaos), calculated using BLOSUM62-based TCRdist between CDR3 peptides within each V-J. Welch's t-statistics and random forest reduced 450 to 600 V-J features to 10 to 15, which were used in a naive Bayes classifier (R e1071). TCRdb trimmed the raw reads at Q25, called clones with MiXCR and kept productive beta chains. Under each unique CDR3 protein, matching rows form one entry showing the most common genes and DNA. None of the V and J calls come from the authors' own analysis; TCRdb made them. The sample yields about 420,000 distinct CDR3 sequences; around 13% were counted once. The ten top clones hold 5% to 6% of the sample.

Sequenced: blood. The sequence links TRBV11-2 to TRBJ2-1; 10 bases in between match TRBD2. The sequence came from a woman between 18 and 29 years old with Graves' hyperthyroidism. The CDR3: CASSLVLAGVYNEQFF. The nucleotide sequence reads TGTGCCAGCAGCTTAGTTCTAGCGGGAGTCTACAATGAGCAGTTCTTC.